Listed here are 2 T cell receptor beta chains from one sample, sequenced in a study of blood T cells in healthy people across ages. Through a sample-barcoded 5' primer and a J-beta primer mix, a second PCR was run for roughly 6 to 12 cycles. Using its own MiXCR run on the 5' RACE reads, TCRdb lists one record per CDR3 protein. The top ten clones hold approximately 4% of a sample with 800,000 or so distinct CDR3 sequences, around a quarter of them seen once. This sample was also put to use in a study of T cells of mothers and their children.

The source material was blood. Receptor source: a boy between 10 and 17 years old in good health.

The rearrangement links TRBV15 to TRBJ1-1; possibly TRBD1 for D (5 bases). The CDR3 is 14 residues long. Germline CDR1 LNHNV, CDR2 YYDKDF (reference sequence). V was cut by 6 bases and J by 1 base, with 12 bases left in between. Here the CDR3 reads CATSIDRQNTEAFF. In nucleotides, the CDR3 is TGTGCCACCAGTATCGACAGACAGAACACTGAAGCTTTCTTT.

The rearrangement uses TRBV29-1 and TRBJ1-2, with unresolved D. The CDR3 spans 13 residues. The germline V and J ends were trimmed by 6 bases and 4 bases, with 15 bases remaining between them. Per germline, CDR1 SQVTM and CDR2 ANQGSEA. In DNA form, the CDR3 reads TGCAGCGTAGCGGGCCTTCTCCTCTATGGCTACACCTTC. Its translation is CSVAGLLLYGYTF. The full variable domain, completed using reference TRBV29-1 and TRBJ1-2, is SAVISQKPSRDICQRGTSLTIQCQVDSQVTMMFWYRQQPGQSLTLIATANQGSEATYESGFVIDKFPISRPNLTFSTLTVSNMSPEDSSIYLCSVAGLLLYGYTFGSGTRLTVV.